This T cell receptor (beta chain) was retrieved from a study of patients and donors after allogeneic stem cell transplantation. In TCRdb, the RT-PCR reads were re-called with MiXCR into one record per CDR3 protein. Among about 210,000 distinct CDR3 sequences listed, around 40% were seen once. Germline V gives CDR1 MNHEY, CDR2 SVGAGI. V was pared by 0 bases and J by 0 bases, with 11 bases between. This CDR3 has 16 amino acids. This clonotype occurred many times. This receptor was taken from a human donor who was either an allogeneic HSCT recipient or a stem cell or donor lymphocyte infusion donor (not recorded which). It is not recorded whose cells these are; they may come from a transplant donor. Sequencing was carried out using blood, either unsorted or a sorted T cell fraction (not recorded which). V and J are TRBV6-5 and TRBJ1-2; D ambiguous. This chain's CDR3 is CASSYSRALSNYGYTF. CDR3 sequence (DNA): TGTGCCAGCAGTTACTCACGAGCCCTTTCTAACTATGGCTACACCTTC.